The 20 T cell receptor beta chains given below trace back to one sample, sequenced in a study of cytomegalovirus exposure and HLA in healthy donors. The assay was immunoSEQ multiplex PCR, and TCRdb's table has in-frame clones only and misses some. The top ten hold approximately 3.4% of the sample, which has under 95,000 clones, approximately 94% seen once. Sequencing was carried out using PBMCs. Receptors were obtained from a woman younger than 35 in good health and CMV-seropositive.

V is TRBV5-4 and J is TRBJ2-1; maybe TRBD2 (6 bases). Germline lookup yields CDR1 SGHNT and CDR2 YYREEE (reference sequence). Between the trimmed V and J ends, which lost 4 bases and 10 bases, there was a span of 24 bases. CDR3 size: 16 residues. DNA of the CDR3: TGTGCCAGCAGCCCCCCCGGGACTGGGGCCCCTAGGGAGCAGTTCTTC. It is translated as CASSPPGTGAPREQFF.

J is TRBJ2-3 and V is TRBV29-1; 8 bases are shared with TRBD1. This CDR3 has 13 amino acids. Germline CDR1 reads SQVTM; CDR2 reads ANQGSEA. Germline trimming cut 3 bases from V and 1 base from J; bases unmatched to any gene: 0. CDR3 DNA sequence: TGCAGCGTTGAGGGACAGGGCACAGATACGCAGTATTTT. This translates into CSVEGQGTDTQYF.

The chain couples TRBV5-6 to TRBJ2-5, with 12 bases aligning to TRBD2. Germline loops: CDR1 SGHDT, CDR2 YYEEEE. This CDR3 is built from 16 residues. Germline trimming cut 0 bases from V and 5 bases from J; bases unmatched to any gene: 5. CDR3 coding DNA: TGTGCCAGCAGCTTGGCTAGCGGGAGGGCCATGGAGACCCAGTACTTC. The encoded protein is CASSLASGRAMETQYF.

V and J are TRBV4-1 and TRBJ2-5, with D maybe TRBD1 (6 bases). The CDR3 has 15 amino acids. Germline loops: CDR1 MGHRA, CDR2 YSYEKL. The V end lost 4 bases, the J end lost 4 bases, and 16 bases lay between the germline ends. The CDR3, as DNA: TGCGCCAGCAGCCTTAGTACAGGGATAGGAGAGACCCAGTACTTC. Amino acids: CASSLSTGIGETQYF.

This chain links TRBV30 with TRBJ2-2, with D perhaps TRBD2 (8 bases). The CDR3 runs to 15 residues. V was cut by 2 bases and J by 7 bases, with 17 bases left in between. The germline V gene has CDR1 GTSNPN and CDR2 SVGIG (reference sequence). CDR3 coding DNA: TGTGCCTGGAGTAGACGGGAGGGGGCGGACGGGGAGCTGTTTTTT. Translation gives CAWSRREGADGELFF.

The chain uses TRBV4-1 and TRBJ1-4; 7 bases are shared with TRBD1. The germline gives CDR1 MGHRA, CDR2 YSYEKL. This CDR3 is 16 amino acids long. With 4 bases clipped from V and 7 bases from J, the junction kept 12 bases outside the gene matches. The CDR3 region has the DNA TGCGCCAGCAGCCGATCATACAGGGGCGAGTTTGAAAAACTGTTTTTT. Translation: CASSRSYRGEFEKLFF.

This chain connects TRBV14 to TRBJ1-5; tentatively, D is TRBD1 (5 bases). CDR1 and CDR2 from the germline V gene are SGHDN and FVKESK. Trimming pared 6 bases from V and 6 bases from J, leaving 12 bases between. The CDR3 covers 13 residues. The CDR3 bases are TGTGCCAGCAGTCCCGGGGGAGGTCAGCCCCAGCATTTT. Translated: CASSPGGGQPQHF.

The chain uses TRBV30 and TRBJ1-4; D ambiguous. V was shortened by 2 bases and J by 1 base, with 14 bases between the two germline ends. This CDR3 has 16 residues. Per germline, CDR1 GTSNPN and CDR2 SVGIG (reference sequence). The CDR3 nucleotides read TGTGCCTGGAGTTTCCAGCCTCGGGAAACTAATGAAAAACTGTTTTTT. Protein sequence: CAWSFQPRETNEKLFF.

The V call is TRBV29-1, the J call TRBJ2-1, with 7 nucleotides matching TRBD2. V was pared by 2 bases and J by 4 bases, with 5 bases of the junction left unmatched. This CDR3 contains 14 residues. The germline V gene has CDR1 SQVTM and CDR2 ANQGSEA. CDR3 in DNA: TGCAGCGTTGAACGGCGCGGGAGTTACAATGAGCAGTTCTTC. Its protein is CSVERRGSYNEQFF.

The chain is built from TRBV10-3 and TRBJ1-4; 11 nucleotides align to TRBD1. After removal of 10 bases from V and 8 bases from J, the junction contained 6 bases not matched to a gene. The CDR3 is 13 residues long. Germline values: CDR1 ENHRY, CDR2 SYGVKD. This CDR3 reads CATADRGREKLFF. The DNA of the CDR3 is TGTGCCACGGCGGACAGGGGGCGGGAAAAACTGTTTTTT.

The chain employs TRBV30 and TRBJ1-2, with TRBD1 matching 9 bases. CDR1 is GTSNPN and CDR2 is SVGIG in the germline V gene (reference sequence). V trimming: 7 bases; J trimming: 3 bases; junction bases outside the gene matches: 3. CDR3 size: 12 residues. As DNA, the CDR3 is TGTGCCTCTACAGGGGGCTACTATGGCTACACCTTC. Translated, it gives CASTGGYYGYTF.

This clone occurred once. The V and J genes are TRBV30 and TRBJ1-1; D uncertain. This CDR3 spans 11 amino acids. Germline lookup yields CDR1 GTSNPN and CDR2 SVGIG (reference sequence). V lost 1 base and J lost 6, with 6 bases in between. The CDR3: CAWSARAEAFF. The CDR3 DNA reads as TGTGCCTGGAGTGCGCGGGCTGAAGCTTTCTTT.

This clone was counted between two and nine times. Other DNA sequences in the sample encode the same CDR3. The rearrangement uses TRBV7-7 and TRBJ2-1, with TRBD2 matching 7 bases. Germline CDR1 and CDR2: SSHAT and FNYEAQ (reference sequence). Trimming cost V 1 base and J 0 bases; bases outside gene matches: 0. CDR3 length: 15 amino acids. Here the CDR3 reads CASSLGLASYNEQFF. The CDR3 nucleotides are TGTGCCAGCAGCTTAGGACTAGCCTCCTACAATGAGCAGTTCTTC.

The CDR3 DNA reads TGTGCCAGCACTACAACAGACGGAAACACCATATATTTT. Protein: CASTTTDGNTIYF. This chain uses TRBV7-9 with TRBJ1-3; no firm D call. The CDR3 spans 13 residues. Trimming stripped 7 bases from V and 4 bases from J, with 11 bases between. CDR1 is SEHNR, CDR2 FQNEAQ, per germline (reference sequence).

In this sample, this clone turned up a few times. The V call is TRBV12-5, the J call TRBJ2-3; 7 bases are shared with TRBD1. Germline CDR1 LGHNT, CDR2 FRNRAP. V dropped 9 bases and J dropped 5; count of bases not matched to a gene: 11. The CDR3 consists of 14 residues. The CDR3 sequence is CASALDRAEDTQYF. In nucleotides, the CDR3 is TGTGCTAGCGCCCTCGACAGGGCGGAAGATACGCAGTATTTT.

J is TRBJ1-2 and V is TRBV6-6; possible D gene TRBD1, 5 bases. The CDR3 totals 13 residues. Between the trimmed V and J ends, which lost 2 bases and 4 bases, there was a span of 8 bases. Germline CDR1 and CDR2: MNHNY and SVGAGI (reference sequence). The CDR3 loop is CASSYNGGYGYTF. Written as DNA, the CDR3 is TGTGCCAGCAGTTACAACGGGGGCTATGGCTACACCTTC.

V and J are TRBV19 and TRBJ1-1; D not certain. CDR1 is LNHDA and CDR2 is SQIVND in the germline V gene (reference sequence). Trimming took off 2 bases at V and 2 bases at J, with 9 bases between the two ends. The CDR3 length is 14 residues. The CDR3 is CASSITGFNTEAFF. The CDR3 nucleotides read TGTGCCAGTAGTATAACCGGGTTTAACACTGAAGCTTTCTTT. The full variable domain, completed using reference TRBV19 and TRBJ1-1, is DGGITQSPKYLFRKEGQNVTLSCEQNLNHDAMYWYRQDPGQGLRLIYYSQIVNDFQKGDIAEGYSVSREKKESFPLTVTSAQKNPTAFYLCASSITGFNTEAFFGQGTRLTVV.

The J gene is TRBJ2-2, the V gene TRBV6-6; a weak D match, TRBD1 (5 bases). Germline loops: CDR1 MNHNY, CDR2 SVGAGI (reference sequence). CDR3 size: 16 residues. Trimming left V 3 bases short and J 5 bases short, with 16 bases between. This CDR3 is CASSYWGGVGTGELFF. DNA of the CDR3: TGTGCCAGCAGTTATTGGGGCGGCGTAGGGACCGGGGAGCTGTTTTTT.

This clone was picked up one time. CDR3: CASSEVAGGRELFF. In nucleotides, the CDR3 is TGTGCCAGCAGTGAAGTGGCAGGGGGCCGGGAGCTGTTTTTT. This sequence joins TRBV25-1 and TRBJ2-2, with 8 bases identical to TRBD1. This CDR3 region has 14 residues. The trim removed 2 bases at V and 9 bases at J, leaving 5 bases unmatched. CDR1 is MGHDK and CDR2 is SYGVNS in the germline V gene.

CDR3 region: CSGYQGWGTEAFF. CDR3 in DNA: TGCAGCGGCTATCAGGGATGGGGAACTGAAGCTTTCTTT. The chain joins TRBV29-1 to TRBJ1-1, with D perhaps matching TRBD1 (5 bases). The V gene lost 7 bases and the J gene lost 5 bases, with 17 bases spanning the gap. Germline CDR1 reads SQVTM; CDR2 reads ANQGSEA. The CDR3 runs 13 residues. Full variable domain (outside the CDR3, taken from reference TRBV29-1 and TRBJ1-1): SAVISQKPSRDICQRGTSLTIQCQVDSQVTMMFWYRQQPGQSLTLIATANQGSEATYESGFVIDKFPISRPNLTFSTLTVSNMSPEDSSIYLCSGYQGWGTEAFFGQGTRLTVV.